This T cell receptor (beta chain) was sequenced in a study of cytomegalovirus exposure and HLA in healthy donors. Overall study context: Genotyping showed around 80% of almost 400 donors falling in the Caucasian-associated ancestry cluster.

CDR3 length: 16 residues. Germline CDR1 reads SGHTA; CDR2 reads FQGNSA. V was pared by 2 bases and J by 3 bases, with 13 bases between. With regard to this clone: What it recognizes is unknown.

The PCR employed 60 Vbeta primers together with 13 Jbeta primers. Assay: immunoSEQ multiplex PCR; the TCRdb copy retains only in-frame clones and omits some. The sample shows approximately 150,000 clones, roughly 85% of them seen only once. Study-wide findings and caveats: Reportedly, diagnosis of cytomegalovirus status by the classifier showed high specificity and sensitivity. TRBV6-2, TRBV6-3 and some other V segments were unresolvable in 87-base-pair reads. Accurate predictions that matched the HLA-A and HLA-B alleles of most subjects were reportedly made from TCR beta sequences.

The sample taken for sequencing was PBMCs. V and J are TRBV7-2 and TRBJ1-4; D gene uncertain. This clonotype was obtained from a woman aged 25 to 39 in good health and CMV-seronegative. Here the CDR3 reads CASSLSETFSNEKLFF. CDR3 sequence (DNA): TGTGCCAGCAGCTTATCGGAGACGTTTTCTAATGAAAAACTGTTTTTT.